The 14 T cell receptor beta chains in this list originate from one sample, sequenced in a study of neurological immune-mediated disorders. TCRdb recomputed calls from the 5' RACE reads with MiXCR, one row per CDR3 protein. Of some 60,000 distinct CDR3 sequences listed, about 4% are singletons. The material sequenced was PBMCs. Every receptor here comes from a woman aged 50 to 60 with multiple sclerosis.

Many counts were recorded for this clonotype. The chain carries TRBV5-1 and TRBJ2-3; 8 nucleotides align to TRBD2. J lost 0 bases, V lost 6 bases, and 6 bases had no gene match. This CDR3 has 15 residues. Germline loops: CDR1 SGHRS, CDR2 YFSETQ. The CDR3 region is CASKAGVRSTDTQYF. The CDR3 DNA sequence: TGCGCCAGCAAAGCGGGAGTAAGGAGCACAGATACGCAGTATTTT.

This clonotype was picked up many times. This sequence joins TRBV29-1 and TRBJ2-2; no reliable D call. Germline V CDR1 and CDR2: SQVTM, ANQGSEA. The CDR3 is made up of 12 amino acids. The V gene lost 4 bases and the J gene lost 8 bases, with 11 bases spanning the gap. In DNA form, the CDR3 reads TGCAGCGTTGCTTTCAGATCAGGGGAGCTGTTTTTT. Encoded protein: CSVAFRSGELFF.

This clonotype was counted at least ten times. The V gene is TRBV10-3, the J gene TRBJ1-2; D not certain. V lost 0 bases, J lost 4 bases, and 6 bases lay in between. This CDR3 has 13 residues. CDR1 ENHRY and CDR2 SYGVKD come from the germline V gene. This CDR3 reads CAISESGGYGYTF. The CDR3 DNA sequence: TGTGCCATCAGTGAGTCAGGCGGCTATGGCTACACCTTC.

This clonotype is termed medium-sized (0.01 to 0.1%). The V call is TRBV7-9, the J call TRBJ1-1, with 8 bases matching TRBD1. Trimming took 5 bases from V and 4 from J; bases not matched to a gene: 3. The CDR3 extends over 13 amino acids. Germline V gene lookup returns CDR1 SEHNR and CDR2 FQNEAQ (reference sequence). CDR3 region: CASSGQGSTEAFF. DNA for the CDR3: TGTGCCAGCAGCGGACAGGGTAGCACTGAAGCTTTCTTT.

At least ten counts were recorded for this clonotype. The V and J genes are TRBV20-1 and TRBJ1-4; TRBD1 might be the D (5 bases). The germline V gene encodes CDR1 DFQATT and CDR2 SNEGSKA (reference sequence). CDR3 size: 13 residues. The V and J ends lost 4 bases and 5 bases respectively, with 11 bases between them. The CDR3: CSAIEGLNEKLFF. The CDR3 DNA reads as TGCAGTGCTATTGAGGGACTAAATGAAAAACTGTTTTTT.

In this sample, this clonotype turned up many times. The chain uses TRBV24-1 and TRBJ2-7; D may be TRBD1 (6 bases). Germline V CDR1 and CDR2: KGHDR, SFDVKD. Trimming left V 2 bases short and J 2 bases short, with 21 bases between. The CDR3 length is 18 residues. CDR3 protein: CATSDSKVSQGIPYEQYF. In nucleotides, the CDR3 is TGTGCCACCAGTGATTCAAAGGTTTCACAGGGCATTCCCTACGAGCAGTACTTC.

This clonotype was counted ten times or more. As DNA, the CDR3 is TGCGCCAGCAGCTTGAGGGGTCCTACTGAAAAACTGTTTTTT. Translated, it gives CASSLRGPTEKLFF. The chain joins TRBV5-1 to TRBJ1-4; weak D call: TRBD1 (5 bases). Germline V lookup: CDR1 SGHRS, CDR2 YFSETQ. The CDR3 is made up of 14 amino acids. V lost 1 base and J 7 bases, leaving 11 bases between the germline ends.

This clonotype was seen once. This may arise from a read error, as a much more abundant clone is one base away. The chain joins TRBV6-6 to TRBJ2-2; D remains unclear. The germline CDR1 and CDR2 sequences are MNHNY and SVGAGI (reference sequence). The CDR3 has 12 amino acids. CDR3 DNA: TGTGCCCGCGGATCCGACACCTGGGAGCTGTTTTTT. This encodes CARGSDTWELFF.

This clonotype was seen repeatedly, ten times or more. The chain carries TRBV6-5 and TRBJ1-4; possibly TRBD1 for D (5 bases). Trimming left V 5 bases short and J 5 bases short, with 12 bases between. The germline gives CDR1 MNHEY, CDR2 SVGAGI. CDR3 length equals 14 residues. CDR3 sequence: CASSLRQQNEKLFF. Here the CDR3 DNA reads TGTGCCAGCAGTCTCAGACAGCAGAATGAAAAACTGTTTTTT.

At least ten counts were recorded for this clonotype. The V gene is TRBV7-2, the J gene TRBJ2-3; no firm D call. Germline CDR1 and CDR2: SGHTA and FQGNSA. The length of the CDR3 is 14 residues. The V and J ends lost 0 bases and 3 bases respectively, with 7 bases between them. The DNA for the CDR3 is TGTGCCAGCAGCTTAGCTCCCGGAACAGATACGCAGTATTTT. It codes for CASSLAPGTDTQYF. Looking up the rest from reference TRBV7-2 and TRBJ2-3 gives the full variable domain: GAGVSQSPSNKVTEKGKDVELRCDPISGHTALYWYRQSLGQGLEFLIYFQGNSAPDKSGLPSDRFSAERTGGSVSTLTIQRTQQEDSAVYLCASSLAPGTDTQYFGPGTRLTVL.

The sample holds many counts of this clonotype. The V gene is TRBV10-3, the J gene TRBJ1-6; D is uncertain. There are 12 residues in the CDR3. Trimming removed 3 bases at V and 7 bases at J, with 4 bases between. CDR1 is ENHRY, CDR2 SYGVKD, per germline. The CDR3 is CAISDRNSPLHF. The DNA of the CDR3 is TGTGCCATCAGTGACAGGAATTCACCCCTCCACTTT.

This clonotype was counted at least ten times. V is TRBV29-1 and J is TRBJ1-2, with 7 positions matching TRBD1. There are 13 residues in the CDR3. Germline trimming cut 3 bases from V and 5 bases from J; bases unmatched to any gene: 6. The germline CDR1 and CDR2 sequences are SQVTM and ANQGSEA. CDR3 bases: TGCAGCGTTGAGATGACAGGGATGTATGGCTACACCTTC. Its translation: CSVEMTGMYGYTF.

The sample holds many counts of this clonotype. CDR3 sequence (DNA): TGCAGTGCTCCGGGACCTAACTATGGCTACACCTTC. It specifies CSAPGPNYGYTF. The V gene is TRBV20-1, the J gene TRBJ1-2; tentative D call: TRBD1 (5 bases). V was clipped by 5 bases and J by 0 bases, with 7 bases between them. Germline-derived CDR1 and CDR2 are DFQATT and SNEGSKA (reference sequence). The CDR3 has 12 residues.

Ten or more counts support this clonotype. V gene TRBV2 combines with J gene TRBJ2-7, with D unresolved. Germline V gene data show CDR1 as SNHLY and CDR2 as FYNNEI. V was shortened by 5 bases and J by 3 bases, with 11 bases between the two germline ends. The CDR3 is made up of 13 amino acids. CDR3 amino acids: CASSPQGDYEQYF. The CDR3 DNA reads TGTGCCAGCAGTCCCCAAGGAGACTACGAGCAGTACTTC.